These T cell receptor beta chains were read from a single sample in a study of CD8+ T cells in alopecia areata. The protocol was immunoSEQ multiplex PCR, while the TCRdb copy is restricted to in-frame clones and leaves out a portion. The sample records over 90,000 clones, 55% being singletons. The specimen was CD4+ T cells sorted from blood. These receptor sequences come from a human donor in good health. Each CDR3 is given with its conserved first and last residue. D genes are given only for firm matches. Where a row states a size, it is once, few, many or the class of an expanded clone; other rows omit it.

DNA: TGTGCCAGCAGCTTGGCGGGGACAGGGGCTCTTGAGCAGTTCTTC
CDR3: CASSLAGTGALEQFF
J: TRBJ2-1
D: TRBD1
size: -
V: TRBV5-6

DNA: TGTGCCAGCGAGGACAGGGAGACAGGAGGCTACACCTTC
CDR3: CASEDRETGGYTF
J: TRBJ1-2
D: TRBD1
size: -
V: TRBV6-5

DNA: TGTGCCAGTAACGACAGGGCTGATGAGCAGTTCTTC
CDR3: CASNDRADEQFF
J: TRBJ2-1
D: TRBD1
size: few
V: TRBV19

DNA: TGTGCCTGGAGTGGGGAGCCCAAAAACATTCAGTACTTC
CDR3: CAWSGEPKNIQYF
J: TRBJ2-4
D: -
size: -
V: TRBV30

DNA: TGCAGCGTTGTTTCCCGGGCTGAAGCTTTCTTT
CDR3: CSVVSRAEAFF
J: TRBJ1-1
D: -
size: -
V: TRBV29-1

DNA: TGTGCCAGCTCACGGACAGGGGGCGATACGCAGTATTTT
CDR3: CASSRTGGDTQYF
J: TRBJ2-3
D: TRBD1
size: -
V: TRBV18

DNA: TGCAGCGTTGTGTTTACGGGTAGCCAGCCCCAGCATTTT
CDR3: CSVVFTGSQPQHF
J: TRBJ1-5
D: -
size: -
V: TRBV29-1

DNA: TGTGCCAGCCGGAGGTCTGGGGCCAACGTCCTGACTTTC
CDR3: CASRRSGANVLTF
J: TRBJ2-6
D: -
size: -
V: TRBV7-8

DNA: TGTGCCAGCAGTTTATCGTGGGACAGGGGCCGTTGGGGCAATGAGCAGTTCTTC
CDR3: CASSLSWDRGRWGNEQFF
J: TRBJ2-1
D: TRBD1
size: -
V: TRBV27

DNA: TGTGCCAGCAGTGAAGCGCACAGTTTAGAGACCCAGTACTTC
CDR3: CASSEAHSLETQYF
J: TRBJ2-5
D: -
size: once
V: TRBV6-1

DNA: TGTGCCAGCAGTCCAAAGGTCCAGGGCGCCACTGAAGCTTTCTTT
CDR3: CASSPKVQGATEAFF
J: TRBJ1-1
D: -
size: -
V: TRBV25-1

DNA: TGTGCCTGGAGTAAAGACAGGGGGCCCAATCAGCCCCAGCATTTT
CDR3: CAWSKDRGPNQPQHF
J: TRBJ1-5
D: TRBD1
size: -
V: TRBV30

DNA: TGTGCCAGCAGTTTTGGGCAGACCTACGAGCAGTACTTC
CDR3: CASSFGQTYEQYF
J: TRBJ2-7
D: -
size: -
V: TRBV28

DNA: TGTGCCAGCAGTTCTCCGACAGGGAGGAACTTC
CDR3: CASSSPTGRNF
J: TRBJ1-2
D: TRBD1
size: -
V: TRBV28

DNA: TGTGCCAGCAGCGTAGGGGCCACAGATGAAAAACTGTTTTTT
CDR3: CASSVGATDEKLFF
J: TRBJ1-4
D: -
size: -
V: TRBV9

DNA: TGTGCCAGCAGCCAAGGGTTGCTCCCAGGTGGGGGGCAAGAGACCCAGTACTTC
CDR3: CASSQGLLPGGGQETQYF
J: TRBJ2-5
D: -
size: -
V: TRBV4-2

DNA: TGCGCCAGCAGCCCTCGGAATGACGAGCAGTACTTC
CDR3: CASSPRNDEQYF
J: TRBJ2-7
D: -
size: -
V: TRBV5-1

DNA: TGTGCCTGGAGTCAGGGGGTAGGCAATCAGCCCCAGCATTTT
CDR3: CAWSQGVGNQPQHF
J: TRBJ1-5
D: TRBD1
size: -
V: TRBV30

DNA: TGCAGCGTTTCCGGAGGGGACTATGGCTACACCTTC
CDR3: CSVSGGDYGYTF
J: TRBJ1-2
D: -
size: once
V: TRBV29-1

DNA: TGTGCCAGCTCAGAAACAGCTTACAATGAGCAGTTCTTC
CDR3: CASSETAYNEQFF
J: TRBJ2-1
D: -
size: -
V: TRBV18

DNA: TGTGCCAGCAAACAGGAATACCAAGAGACCCAGTACTTC
CDR3: CASKQEYQETQYF
J: TRBJ2-5
D: -
size: -
V: TRBV2

DNA: TGTGCCAGCAGTGAGGGCAATGAGCAGTTCTTC
CDR3: CASSEGNEQFF
J: TRBJ2-1
D: -
size: -
V: TRBV25-1

DNA: TGTGCCAGCAGCCAGGATTGGGGTTCACCCCTCCACTTT
CDR3: CASSQDWGSPLHF
J: TRBJ1-6
D: -
size: -
V: TRBV5-6

DNA: TGTGCCAGCAGCCCGGGACAGCCGGATAATTCACCCCTCCACTTT
CDR3: CASSPGQPDNSPLHF
J: TRBJ1-6
D: TRBD1
size: few
V: TRBV7-9

DNA: TGTGCCAGCAGCTTAGGCGGCGCCCCTGGTCGCGAGACCCAGTACTTC
CDR3: CASSLGGAPGRETQYF
J: TRBJ2-5
D: -
size: few
V: TRBV7-2

DNA: TGTGCCAGCAGGGGGTCTGGGGCCAACGTCCTGACTTTC
CDR3: CASRGSGANVLTF
J: TRBJ2-6
D: -
size: -
V: TRBV6-1

DNA: TGTGCCAGTAGTGAGGGCAGGGGGCTTGACTATGGCTACACCTTC
CDR3: CASSEGRGLDYGYTF
J: TRBJ1-2
D: TRBD1
size: -
V: TRBV19

DNA: TGTGCCAGCAGCTTAGATCGCGTTAGGGCTTTCTTT
CDR3: CASSLDRVRAFF
J: TRBJ1-1
D: -
size: few
V: TRBV11-2

DNA: TGTGCCAGCAGTGTACCGATCACCGGGGAGCTGTTTTTT
CDR3: CASSVPITGELFF
J: TRBJ2-2
D: -
size: -
V: TRBV25-1

DNA: TGCGCCAGCAGCATGGGACAGGGTGGCGAGACCCAGTACTTC
CDR3: CASSMGQGGETQYF
J: TRBJ2-5
D: TRBD1
size: -
V: TRBV5-1

DNA: TGCAGCGTGAGCGACGGGGTGTTGGGCAATCAGCCCCAGCATTTT
CDR3: CSVSDGVLGNQPQHF
J: TRBJ1-5
D: -
size: medium-sized
V: TRBV29-1

DNA: TGCAGCGTCGGGGGGCCGGGACTCAGCACAGATACGCAGTATTTT
CDR3: CSVGGPGLSTDTQYF
J: TRBJ2-3
D: -
size: -
V: TRBV29-1

DNA: TGTGCCAGCAGCAAGACGGGGGATACGCAGTATTTT
CDR3: CASSKTGDTQYF
J: TRBJ2-3
D: -
size: -
V: TRBV7-2

DNA: TGTGCCAGCAGCGATCGGACAGGGCTAAACTATGGCTACACCTTC
CDR3: CASSDRTGLNYGYTF
J: TRBJ1-2
D: TRBD1
size: -
V: TRBV5-4

DNA: TGTGCCAGCTCACCACAGGGGGCGAACACTGAAGCTTTCTTT
CDR3: CASSPQGANTEAFF
J: TRBJ1-1
D: TRBD1
size: medium-sized
V: TRBV18

DNA: TGCGCCAGCAGTCTCACACGCACAGATACGCAGTATTTT
CDR3: CASSLTRTDTQYF
J: TRBJ2-3
D: -
size: -
V: TRBV5-1

DNA: TGTGCCAGCGGACAAGGATATGGCTACACCTTC
CDR3: CASGQGYGYTF
J: TRBJ1-2
D: -
size: -
V: TRBV2

DNA: TGCGCCAGCAGCCAAAGAAGCGGGGGGACAACCTACGAGCAGTACTTC
CDR3: CASSQRSGGTTYEQYF
J: TRBJ2-7
D: TRBD2
size: -
V: TRBV5-1

DNA: TGTGCCAGCAGCTCCGGACAGGGTGCAGAGCAGTACTTC
CDR3: CASSSGQGAEQYF
J: TRBJ2-7
D: TRBD1
size: -
V: TRBV11-3

DNA: TGTGCCAGCAGTGAAAGTGAGGGGCACTCCTACGAGCAGTACTTC
CDR3: CASSESEGHSYEQYF
J: TRBJ2-7
D: -
size: -
V: TRBV25-1